These 11 T cell receptor beta chains share one sample of origin, sequenced in a study of T cells in Graves' hyperthyroidism and ophthalmopathy. Amplification of TCR beta CDR3 regions was performed using RNA transcripts as template. First-round RT-PCR of the TCR CDR3 relied on the HTBI primer set. TCRdb re-derived calls from the multiplex PCR reads in MiXCR, one entry per CDR3 protein. The profile covers some 720,000 distinct CDR3 sequences, with approximately 16% appearing a single time and approximately 8% taken by the ten largest. Source material: blood. The receptors stem from a man younger than 35 with Graves' hyperthyroidism.

V and J are TRBV19 and TRBJ2-4; weak D call: TRBD2 (6 bases). Looked up from germline, CDR1 is LNHDA and CDR2 is SQIVND (reference sequence). This CDR3 region has 15 residues. The V and J ends lost 6 bases and 2 bases respectively, with 14 bases between them. This chain's CDR3 is CASSLPAGTKNIQYF. The CDR3 DNA reads TGTGCCAGTAGCCTTCCTGCGGGGACCAAAAACATTCAGTACTTC.

This clonotype turned up a few times. The chain uses TRBV29-1 and TRBJ2-7; 7 bases fit TRBD1. After removal of 3 bases from V and 5 bases from J, the junction contained 7 bases not matched to a gene. CDR1 and CDR2 (germline): SQVTM, ANQGSEA. The CDR3 length is 13 residues. CDR3 in DNA: TGCAGCGTTGAGCTAGGGGGCCAGAACGAGCAGTACTTC. Translation gives CSVELGGQNEQYF.

This clonotype was seen a few times. This chain links TRBV5-1 with TRBJ2-2; D is ambiguous. Germline CDR1 is SGHRS and CDR2 is YFSETQ. The V end was cut by 2 bases, the J end by 3 bases, with 11 bases between. This CDR3 spans 15 amino acids. The CDR3 coding sequence is TGCGCCAGCAGCTTCATCTCTGGGGACACCGGGGAGCTGTTTTTT. Amino acid sequence: CASSFISGDTGELFF.

This clonotype came up many times. The CDR3 nucleotides read TGTGCCAGCAGTTTATTAAGCGGGAGAAGATCAGATACGCAGTATTTT. Its translation: CASSLLSGRRSDTQYF. The V call is TRBV28, the J call TRBJ2-3; 8 nucleotides line up with TRBD2. The CDR3 length is 16 residues. The V gene's germline CDR1 is MDHEN and CDR2 SYDVKM. Trimming cost V 1 base and J 4 bases; bases outside gene matches: 7.

This clonotype was detected only a few times. The rearrangement links TRBV6-2 or TRBV6-3 to TRBJ1-1, with D possibly TRBD1 on 5 matching bases. The CDR3 sequence is 14 residues long. Per the germline V gene, CDR1 is MNHEY and CDR2 is SVGEGT. The germline V and J ends were trimmed by 5 bases and 5 bases, with 15 bases remaining between them. As DNA, the CDR3 is TGTGCCAGCAGTGGAGGGACGGAAGAAACTGAAGCTTTCTTT. This sequence encodes CASSGGTEETEAFF.

The chain has TRBV20-1 and TRBJ2-1; 16 bases map to TRBD2. Trimming removed 5 bases from V and 9 bases from J; junction bases left unmatched: 10. The CDR3 runs 16 residues. The germline V gene encodes CDR1 DFQATT and CDR2 SNEGSKA (reference sequence). The CDR3 region has the DNA TGCAGTGCTTCCGGGACTAGCGGGAGGGCCGGCGGTGAGCAGTTCTTC. Translated, it gives CSASGTSGRAGGEQFF.

This clonotype appeared many times. This chain connects TRBV28 to TRBJ2-7, with D unclear. Germline values: CDR1 MDHEN, CDR2 SYDVKM. CDR3 length equals 11 residues. The V end was cut by 3 bases, the J end by 6 bases, with 6 bases between. CDR3 residues: CASSLAREQYF. The CDR3 DNA follows: TGTGCCAGCAGTTTGGCACGCGAGCAGTACTTC.

J is TRBJ2-5 and V is TRBV27; TRBD1 is a possible D gene (6 bases). This CDR3 region has 15 residues. The germline gives CDR1 MNHEY, CDR2 SMNVEV (reference sequence). V lost 5 bases, J lost 0 bases, and 13 bases lay in between. CDR3 nucleotides: TGTGCCAGCAGTCGAGCAGGGGCATACCAAGAGACCCAGTACTTC. It yields the protein CASSRAGAYQETQYF.

This sequence joins TRBV28 and TRBJ1-5, with unresolved D. The CDR3 has 14 amino acids. The V gene's germline CDR1 is MDHEN and CDR2 SYDVKM. V lost 5 bases, J lost 7 bases, and 15 bases lay in between. This CDR3 reads CASSLGSPGQPQHF. CDR3 coding DNA: TGTGCCAGCAGTCTCGGATCACCGGGGCAGCCCCAGCATTTT.

This clonotype was seen more than once but under ten times. This CDR3 is CASSYSQAGGPYEQYF. CDR3 DNA: TGTGCCAGCAGTTACTCTCAAGCGGGAGGGCCCTACGAGCAGTACTTC. The V call is TRBV6-2 or TRBV6-3, the J call TRBJ2-7; 10 bases align to TRBD2. The CDR3 loop spans 16 amino acids. Germline CDR1 reads MNHEY; CDR2 reads SVGEGT. J lost 2 bases, V lost 0 bases, and 4 bases had no gene match.

V usage is TRBV6-2 or TRBV6-3 and J usage is TRBJ1-5; 8 bases agree with TRBD1. CDR3 length: 15 residues. Germline loops: CDR1 MNHEY, CDR2 SVGEGT. CDR3 nucleotide sequence: TGTGTCACCAGGGGGCCGGGTCGTAGCAATCAGCCCCAGCATTTT. Its protein is CVTRGPGRSNQPQHF.